This is a list of T cell receptor beta chains from one sample in a study of cytomegalovirus exposure and HLA in healthy donors. The data were produced by immunoSEQ multiplex PCR, yet TCRdb's version contains in-frame clones alone and is incomplete. The sample has about 180,000 clones, about 81% seen once. Sequencing used PBMCs. The receptors come from a man in his forties in good health and CMV-seronegative. Each CDR3 is given with its conserved first and last residue. A D gene is named only where the DNA matches it firmly. A clone size is listed for some rows: how often the clone was seen (once, few, many), or a class if it is expanded.

>NA|NA|TRBJ1-6|TRBV12-1
CASSPRDRVNAPLHF
TGTGCCAGCAGCCCCAGAGACAGGGTAAACGCACCCCTCCACTTT
>NA|NA|TRBJ1-1|TRBV9
CASSALEWADTEAFF
TGTGCCAGCAGCGCCCTTGAGTGGGCTGACACTGAAGCTTTCTTT
>NA|TRBD1|TRBJ2-7|TRBV7-8
CASSHRDRVSYEQYF
TGTGCCAGCAGTCACCGGGACAGGGTCTCCTACGAGCAGTACTTC
>few|NA|TRBJ1-2|TRBV30
CAWGPSSVSNYGYTF
TGTGCCTGGGGGCCCTCATCCGTATCTAACTATGGCTACACCTTC
>NA|NA|TRBJ1-3|TRBV6-6
CASSYRGGRGNTIYF
TGTGCCAGCAGTTACAGGGGGGGCCGAGGAAACACCATATATTTT
>NA|TRBD2|TRBJ2-1|TRBV7-9
CASSPALAGYNEQFF
TGTGCCAGCAGCCCGGCGCTAGCGGGATACAATGAGCAGTTCTTC
>NA|NA|TRBJ1-3|TRBV7-8
CASSLVHRDISGNTIYF
TGTGCCAGCAGCTTAGTTCACCGGGACATCTCTGGAAACACCATATATTTT
>once|NA|TRBJ1-2|TRBV28
CASSLLRTVNYGYTF
TGTGCCAGCAGTTTACTTAGGACAGTCAACTATGGCTACACCTTC
>once|TRBD1|TRBJ2-1|TRBV7-7
CASSLAAGTGGYNEQFF
TGTGCTAGCAGCTTAGCAGCCGGGACAGGGGGATACAATGAGCAGTTCTTC
>NA|NA|TRBJ1-5|TRBV28
CASTTIDSNQPQHF
TGTGCCAGCACGACAATCGATAGCAATCAGCCCCAGCATTTT
>NA|TRBD2|TRBJ2-1|TRBV6-5
CASRGLAGGNEQFF
TGTGCCAGCAGGGGACTAGCGGGAGGTAATGAGCAGTTCTTC
>NA|TRBD1|TRBJ1-5|TRBV6-5
CASRRTGETQPQHF
TGTGCCAGCAGAAGGACAGGGGAAACTCAGCCCCAGCATTTT
>NA|TRBD1|TRBJ2-2|TRBV7-6
CASSFDPGQGDTGELFF
TGTGCCAGCAGCTTTGATCCGGGACAGGGGGACACCGGGGAGCTGTTTTTT
>NA|NA|TRBJ1-2|TRBV6-5
CASSYSRILASYTF
TGTGCCAGCAGTTACTCAAGGATCCTAGCGAGCTACACCTTC
>NA|NA|TRBJ1-1|TRBV7-9
CASSLGGVGADSTEAFF
TGTGCCAGCAGCTTAGGAGGAGTAGGGGCTGACAGCACTGAAGCTTTCTTT
>NA|TRBD2|TRBJ2-2|TRBV9
CASSVDLAGANGELFF
TGTGCCAGCAGCGTAGACCTAGCGGGAGCTAACGGGGAGCTGTTTTTT
>NA|TRBD2|TRBJ2-1|TRBV29-1
CSVWTSGRALSYNEQFF
TGCAGCGTCTGGACTAGCGGGAGGGCCCTTTCCTACAATGAGCAGTTCTTC
>NA|TRBD2|TRBJ2-3|TRBV4-1
CASSRGLAPDTQYF
TGCGCCAGCAGCCGCGGACTAGCGCCAGATACGCAGTATTTT
>NA|TRBD2|TRBJ2-7|TRBV28
CASSSNTGLASYEQYF
TGTGCCAGCAGTTCGAATACCGGACTAGCTAGCTACGAGCAGTACTTC
>once|TRBD2|TRBJ2-1|TRBV6-6
CASSPERGSYNEQFF
TGTGCCAGCAGCCCAGAGCGGGGGAGCTACAATGAGCAGTTCTTC
>NA|NA|TRBJ1-1|TRBV6-5
CATQGTMNTEAFF
TGTGCCACCCAGGGGACCATGAACACTGAAGCTTTCTTT
>once|NA|TRBJ1-1|TRBV7-9
CASSLAPREAFF
TGTGCCAGCAGCTTAGCCCCCCGGGAGGCTTTCTTT
>NA|NA|TRBJ1-6|TRBV5-1
CASSLQGPQGGSPLHF
TGCGCCAGCAGCTTACAGGGTCCACAAGGCGGTTCACCCCTCCACTTT
>NA|TRBD2|TRBJ2-7|TRBV7-2
CASSFWGSGSGLRYEQYF
TGTGCCAGCAGCTTTTGGGGGAGCGGGAGTGGGCTACGCTACGAGCAGTACTTC
>NA|NA|TRBJ1-5|TRBV27
CASTPRWGSNQPQHF
TGTGCCAGCACTCCCCGATGGGGCAGCAATCAGCCCCAGCATTTT
>NA|TRBD1|TRBJ2-7|TRBV5-6
CASSPGLGQGTYEQYF
TGTGCCAGCAGCCCAGGCCTGGGACAGGGTACCTACGAGCAGTACTTC
>NA|NA|TRBJ2-1|TRBV5-1
CARRGLGPSYNEQFF
TGCGCCAGAAGGGGCCTGGGCCCCTCCTACAATGAGCAGTTCTTC